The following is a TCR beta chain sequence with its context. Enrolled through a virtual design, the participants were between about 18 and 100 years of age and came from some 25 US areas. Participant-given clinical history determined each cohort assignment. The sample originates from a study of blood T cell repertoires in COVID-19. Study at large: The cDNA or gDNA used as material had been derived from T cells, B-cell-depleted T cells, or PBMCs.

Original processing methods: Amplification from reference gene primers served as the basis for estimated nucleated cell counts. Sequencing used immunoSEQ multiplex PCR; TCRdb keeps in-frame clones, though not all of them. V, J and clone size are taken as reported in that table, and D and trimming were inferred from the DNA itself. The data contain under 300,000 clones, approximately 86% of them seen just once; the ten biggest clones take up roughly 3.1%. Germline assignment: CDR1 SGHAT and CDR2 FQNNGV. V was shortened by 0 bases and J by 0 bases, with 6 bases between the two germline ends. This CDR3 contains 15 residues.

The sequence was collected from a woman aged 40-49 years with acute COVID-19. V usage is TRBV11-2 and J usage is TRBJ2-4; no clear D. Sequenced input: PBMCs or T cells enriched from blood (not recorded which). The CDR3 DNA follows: TGTGCCAGCAGCTTAGACTTTTTAGCCAAAAACATTCAGTACTTC. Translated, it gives CASSLDFLAKNIQYF.